Listed here are 32 T cell receptor beta chains from one sample, sequenced in a study of blood T cell repertoires in COVID-19. Clones were sequenced by immunoSEQ multiplex PCR, and TCRdb holds only the in-frame ones, with some missing. This sample has 140,000 to 150,000 clones, with 80% to 90% found just once. The specimen was PBMCs or T cells enriched from blood (not recorded which). Source of these receptors: a man aged 45-65 years who had recovered from COVID-19.

This chain joins TRBV14 and TRBJ1-2; 11 bases are shared with TRBD1. The CDR3 loop spans 16 amino acids. The germline V gene has CDR1 SGHDN and CDR2 FVKESK. V was pared by 1 base and J by 4 bases, with 5 bases of the junction left unmatched. The CDR3 loop is CASSQVIGTGGYGYTF. CDR3 DNA sequence: TGTGCCAGCAGCCAAGTAATCGGGACAGGGGGCTATGGCTACACCTTC.

This rearrangement joins TRBV5-8 to TRBJ1-1; TRBD1 is a possible D gene (6 bases). The CDR3 extends over 16 amino acids. Trimming took off 0 bases at V and 1 base at J, with 13 bases between the two ends. Germline V lookup: CDR1 SGHTS, CDR2 YDEGEE. In DNA form, the CDR3 reads TGTGCCAGCAGCTTGGCGGTGGGGGCGCCGAACACTGAAGCTTTCTTT. Amino acids: CASSLAVGAPNTEAFF.

The rearrangement joins TRBV7-3 to TRBJ2-1, with 8 positions matching TRBD2. Losses at the gene ends were 2 bases for V and 9 bases for J; bases not matched to a gene: 6. CDR1 is SGHTA and CDR2 is FQGTGA in the germline V gene. The CDR3 totals 14 residues. CDR3 nucleotides: TGTGCCAGCAGCTTATGGGGACTAGGAGGTGAGCAGTTCTTC. Translated, it gives CASSLWGLGGEQFF.

This clone was detected a few times. This chain connects TRBV6-2 or TRBV6-3 to TRBJ2-5, with 9 positions matching TRBD2. J gave up 4 bases and V 4 bases, and 7 bases lay outside the gene matches. In germline, CDR1 is MNHEY, CDR2 SVGEGT. This CDR3 has 15 residues. CDR3: CASSSGGGASETQYF. CDR3 DNA sequence: TGTGCCAGCAGTTCCGGCGGGGGGGCGTCAGAGACCCAGTACTTC.

The rearrangement uses TRBV28 and TRBJ1-4; 9 nucleotides agree with TRBD1. Germline V CDR1 and CDR2: MDHEN, SYDVKM. V lost 6 bases and J lost 2; bases outside the gene matches: 4. The CDR3 is made up of 15 amino acids. CDR3 in amino acids: CASRPTGGTNEKLFF. CDR3 nucleotide sequence: TGTGCCAGCAGGCCGACAGGGGGGACTAATGAAAAACTGTTTTTT.

V is TRBV28 and J is TRBJ1-2, with 9 positions matching TRBD1. The germline gives CDR1 MDHEN, CDR2 SYDVKM. The CDR3 has 14 amino acids. The ends lost 6 bases at V and 8 bases at J; junction bases unmatched: 10. CDR3 sequence: CASSRQGVGSGYTF. The DNA of the CDR3 is TGTGCCAGCAGCCGACAGGGGGTGGGATCCGGCTACACCTTC.

A single count supports this clone. The chain is built from TRBV14 and TRBJ1-4; D call uncertain. The CDR3 loop spans 15 amino acids. From germline, CDR1 is SGHDN and CDR2 FVKESK. Trimming removed 4 bases from V and 1 base from J, with 10 bases in between. The CDR3 nucleotides read TGTGCCAGCAGCCTAACTGAAAGAACTAATGAAAAACTGTTTTTT. Translation: CASSLTERTNEKLFF.

The chain has TRBV28 and TRBJ2-1, with 13 bases aligning to TRBD2. The CDR3 sequence is 18 residues long. CDR1 and CDR2 (germline): MDHEN, SYDVKM. J gave up 5 bases and V 4 bases, and 11 bases lay outside the gene matches. The CDR3 here is CASSSPTLAGGVNNEQFF. The DNA of the CDR3 is TGTGCCAGCAGTTCTCCGACACTAGCGGGAGGGGTCAACAATGAGCAGTTCTTC.

This clone appeared many times. The chain has TRBV15 and TRBJ2-5; 10 nucleotides match TRBD1. CDR1 and CDR2 (germline): LNHNV, YYDKDF (reference sequence). Unmatched junction bases numbered 4, after V lost 6 bases and J lost 3 bases. The CDR3 length is 14 residues. The CDR3 DNA reads as TGTGCCACCAGGGGGGGGACAGGGGAAGAGACCCAGTACTTC. It yields the protein CATRGGTGEETQYF.

The V gene is TRBV19, the J gene TRBJ2-3; D is perhaps TRBD1 (5 bases). Per the germline V gene, CDR1 is LNHDA and CDR2 is SQIVND (reference sequence). The CDR3 totals 14 residues. The V and J ends lost 1 base and 2 bases respectively, with 7 bases between them. DNA for the CDR3: TGTGCCAGTAGTATAGGGGGCACCACAGATACGCAGTATTTT. Protein product: CASSIGGTTDTQYF.

This clone appeared a few times. The chain links TRBV7-8 to TRBJ1-6, with TRBD1 matching 10 bases. Germline assignment: CDR1 SGHVS and CDR2 FQNEAQ. With 5 bases clipped from V and 10 bases from J, the junction kept 11 bases outside the gene matches. The CDR3 has 16 amino acids. CDR3 residues: CASSMRAGQGSSPLHF. In DNA form, the CDR3 reads TGTGCCAGCAGCATGAGGGCGGGACAGGGGTCCTCACCCCTCCACTTT.

The rearrangement joins TRBV29-1 to TRBJ1-2; possible D gene TRBD1, 6 bases. Germline assignment: CDR1 SQVTM and CDR2 ANQGSEA. The CDR3 totals 12 residues. Trimming took off 7 bases at V and 6 bases at J, with 15 bases between the two ends. CDR3 protein: CSAGVAGDGYTF. CDR3 in DNA: TGCAGCGCCGGGGTAGCAGGGGATGGCTACACCTTC.

The gene calls are TRBV30 and TRBJ1-5; D may be TRBD1 (6 bases). Trimming cost V 5 bases and J 3 bases, with 8 bases left between them. CDR3 size: 12 residues. Germline V gene sequence: CDR1 GTSNPN, CDR2 SVGIG (reference sequence). This CDR3 is CAWDRNNQPQHF. The CDR3 DNA reads as TGTGCCTGGGACAGGAACAATCAGCCCCAGCATTTT. The whole variable domain, remainder taken from reference TRBV30 and TRBJ1-5, is SQTIHQWPATLVQPVGSPLSLECTVEGTSNPNLYWYRQAAGRGLQLLFYSVGIGQISSEVPQNLSASRPQDRQFILSSKKLLLSDSGFYLCAWDRNNQPQHFGDGTRLSIL.

This clone was observed once. The V call is TRBV19, the J call TRBJ2-3; weak D call: TRBD2 (7 bases). This CDR3 spans 20 amino acids. CDR1 is LNHDA and CDR2 is SQIVND in the germline V gene (reference sequence). The germline V and J ends were trimmed by 2 bases and 1 base, with 25 bases remaining between them. This CDR3 is CASSIKGGKAGDGGTDTQYF. CDR3 nucleotide sequence: TGTGCCAGTAGTATAAAAGGGGGGAAGGCGGGAGACGGTGGCACAGATACGCAGTATTTT.

V and J are TRBV4-1 and TRBJ2-1, with 10 bases lining up with TRBD2. With 4 bases clipped from V and 10 bases from J, the junction kept 1 base outside the gene matches. Germline V gene lookup returns CDR1 MGHRA and CDR2 YSYEKL. CDR3 length: 12 amino acids. CDR3 region: CASSRGLAEQFF. The DNA of the CDR3 is TGCGCCAGCAGCCGGGGACTAGCGGAGCAGTTCTTC.

V usage is TRBV27 and J usage is TRBJ2-4; maybe TRBD1 (5 bases). Trimming pared 7 bases from V and 0 bases from J, leaving 13 bases between. Germline V lookup: CDR1 MNHEY, CDR2 SMNVEV (reference sequence). The length of the CDR3 is 15 residues. CDR3 residues: CASKRTGLAKNIQYF. The CDR3 DNA reads TGTGCCAGCAAGAGAACAGGCCTAGCCAAAAACATTCAGTACTTC.

The chain employs TRBV3-1 (or the pseudogene TRBV3-2) and TRBJ2-1; no reliable D call. CDR1 and CDR2 (germline): LGHDT, YNNKEL (reference sequence). The CDR3 runs to 15 residues. The V and J ends lost 5 bases and 0 bases respectively, with 11 bases between them. This CDR3 is CASSISSRSYNEQFF. The CDR3 DNA sequence: TGTGCCAGCAGCATTTCCTCTCGCTCCTACAATGAGCAGTTCTTC.

The V gene is TRBV5-4, the J gene TRBJ1-3; TRBD1 matches at 7 bases. J gave up 2 bases and V 3 bases, and 5 bases lay outside the gene matches. This CDR3 contains 15 residues. In germline, CDR1 is SGHNT, CDR2 YYREEE (reference sequence). The chain's CDR3 is CASSWGQPAGNTIYF. CDR3 sequence (DNA): TGTGCCAGCAGCTGGGGACAGCCGGCTGGAAACACCATATATTTT.

The V gene is TRBV10-3, the J gene TRBJ2-5; 10 bases fit TRBD1. The CDR3 is 14 amino acids. The germline gives CDR1 ENHRY, CDR2 SYGVKD. The junction had 4 bases not matched to a gene; V was cut back by 6 bases and J by 3 bases. CDR3 nucleotide sequence: TGTGCCATCAGCTCCGGGACAGGGGAAGAGACCCAGTACTTC. Residues: CAISSGTGEETQYF.

This chain joins TRBV2 and TRBJ2-1, with D possibly matching TRBD1 (6 bases). The V end lost 3 bases, the J end lost 0 bases, and 15 bases lay between the germline ends. The CDR3 consists of 17 residues. Germline V gene lookup returns CDR1 SNHLY and CDR2 FYNNEI. Here the CDR3 DNA reads TGTGCCAGCAGTGACCCCGGACAGCCGAGCTCCTACAATGAGCAGTTCTTC. Its protein product is CASSDPGQPSSYNEQFF.

Worth noting for this clone: This sample includes further DNA sequences coding for the same CDR3. This chain joins TRBV12-3 or TRBV12-4 and TRBJ2-5; D not certain. V lost 3 bases and J 5 bases, leaving 4 bases between the germline ends. The CDR3 totals 11 residues. The CDR3 nucleotides are TGTGCCAGCAGTTTTCGGGAGACCCAGTACTTC. This codes for CASSFRETQYF.

This rearrangement joins TRBV11-3 to TRBJ2-5; tentative D call: TRBD2 (6 bases). CDR3 length equals 13 residues. V lost 6 bases and J lost 2, with 10 bases in between. Germline V CDR1 and CDR2: SGHNT, YENEEA. CDR3 bases: TGTGCCAGCAGGGGGGGTCCTCAAGAGACCCAGTACTTC. Encoded protein: CASRGGPQETQYF.

The CDR3 DNA reads as TGCGCCAGCAGCACGGGACACCTCTACAATGAGCAGTTCTTC. Amino acids: CASSTGHLYNEQFF. The V call is TRBV5-1, the J call TRBJ2-1, with D perhaps TRBD1 (6 bases). This CDR3 has 14 residues. V lost 4 bases to trimming and J lost 3 bases, with 11 bases between them. The germline V gene encodes CDR1 SGHRS and CDR2 YFSETQ.

This clone was counted a single time. CDR3 DNA: TGTGCCAGCAGTTCCGCTGGGACAGGGGGAAGGTACGAGCAGTACGTC. Protein product: CASSSAGTGGRYEQYV. V usage is TRBV28 and J usage is TRBJ2-7; 11 bases align to TRBD1. The J segment lost 4 bases and the V segment lost 4 bases, leaving 9 bases of the junction unmatched. The CDR3 is made up of 16 amino acids. Germline CDR1 reads MDHEN; CDR2 reads SYDVKM.

V usage is TRBV27 and J usage is TRBJ2-3, with TRBD2 matching over 10 bases. V lost 5 bases and J lost 6; bases outside the gene matches: 5. Germline V gives CDR1 MNHEY, CDR2 SMNVEV (reference sequence). This CDR3 has 14 amino acids. CDR3 DNA sequence: TGTGCCAGCAGTCTCCGGACTAGCGGTGATACGCAGTATTTT. Its translation is CASSLRTSGDTQYF.

The chain couples TRBV4-1 to TRBJ2-7; the match to TRBD1 covers 8 bases. This CDR3 is built from 15 residues. From germline, CDR1 is MGHRA and CDR2 YSYEKL. Trimming at V came to 0 bases and at J to 4 bases, leaving 5 bases not matched to a gene. The CDR3, as DNA: TGCGCCAGCAGCCAAGAACAAGGACAGGGTTACGAGCAGTACTTC. Its protein is CASSQEQGQGYEQYF.

This chain joins TRBV15 and TRBJ2-1; D possibly corresponds to TRBD1 (6 bases). CDR1 and CDR2 (germline): LNHNV, YYDKDF (reference sequence). CDR3 length equals 15 residues. V lost 3 bases and J 7 bases, leaving 16 bases between the germline ends. The CDR3 coding sequence is TGTGCCACCAGCAGTCTTACAGGGCTGGGGAATGAGCAGTTCTTC. The encoded protein is CATSSLTGLGNEQFF.

This clone was picked up a small number of times. V usage is TRBV4-1 and J usage is TRBJ1-6; TRBD1 aligns across 7 bases. Germline V gives CDR1 MGHRA, CDR2 YSYEKL. The CDR3 contains 16 residues. V trimming: 3 bases; J trimming: 5 bases; junction bases outside the gene matches: 7. The CDR3 bases are TGCGCCAGCAGCCAGCTACAGGGGCTACATAATTCACCCCTCCACTTT. As protein: CASSQLQGLHNSPLHF.

The CDR3: CASSPNYPPSSYGYTF. The CDR3, as DNA: TGTGCCAGCAGCCCAAACTATCCCCCGTCGAGCTATGGCTACACCTTC. The chain combines TRBV7-2 with TRBJ1-2; no clear D gene. The V and J ends lost 5 bases and 4 bases respectively, with 20 bases between them. The CDR3 covers 16 residues. CDR1 and CDR2 (germline): SGHTA, FQGNSA.

The rearrangement joins TRBV7-9 to TRBJ1-6; no firm D call. CDR3 length equals 17 residues. V was clipped by 3 bases and J by 3 bases, with 15 bases between them. Germline V CDR1 and CDR2: SEHNR, FQNEAQ (reference sequence). The CDR3 here is CASSFQGESDYNSPLHF. For the CDR3, the DNA is TGTGCCAGCAGCTTCCAAGGAGAGTCAGACTATAATTCACCCCTCCACTTT.

There are a few counts of this clone. CDR3 nucleotide sequence: TGTGCCAGCAGTTTGTCGTATGGCTACACCTTC. Amino acids: CASSLSYGYTF. The chain is built from TRBV28 and TRBJ1-2; no clear D gene. The CDR3 has 11 residues. Germline CDR1 reads MDHEN; CDR2 reads SYDVKM. V lost 3 bases and J lost 5, with 4 bases in between.

The genes are TRBV13 and TRBJ2-2, with D unresolved. The CDR3 is 17 amino acids. V was shortened by 3 bases and J by 0 bases, with 14 bases between the two germline ends. Germline values: CDR1 PRHDT, CDR2 FYEKMQ (reference sequence). The CDR3 here is CASSFWRPNANTGELFF. In nucleotides, the CDR3 is TGTGCCAGCAGCTTCTGGCGGCCAAACGCGAACACCGGGGAGCTGTTTTTT.